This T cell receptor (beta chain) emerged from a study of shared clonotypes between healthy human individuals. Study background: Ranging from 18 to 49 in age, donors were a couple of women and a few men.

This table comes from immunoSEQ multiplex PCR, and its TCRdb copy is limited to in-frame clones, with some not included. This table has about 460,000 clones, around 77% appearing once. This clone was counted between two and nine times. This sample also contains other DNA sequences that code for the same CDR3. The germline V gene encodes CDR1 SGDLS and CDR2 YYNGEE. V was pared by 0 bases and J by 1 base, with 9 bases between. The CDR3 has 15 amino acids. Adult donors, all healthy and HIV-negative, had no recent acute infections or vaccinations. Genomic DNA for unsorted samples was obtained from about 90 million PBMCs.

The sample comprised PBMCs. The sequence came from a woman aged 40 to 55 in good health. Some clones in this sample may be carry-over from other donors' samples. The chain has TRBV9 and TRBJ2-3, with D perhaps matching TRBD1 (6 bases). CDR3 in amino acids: CASSVEQGRTDTQYF. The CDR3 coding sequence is TGTGCCAGCAGCGTAGAACAGGGACGCACAGATACGCAGTATTTT.